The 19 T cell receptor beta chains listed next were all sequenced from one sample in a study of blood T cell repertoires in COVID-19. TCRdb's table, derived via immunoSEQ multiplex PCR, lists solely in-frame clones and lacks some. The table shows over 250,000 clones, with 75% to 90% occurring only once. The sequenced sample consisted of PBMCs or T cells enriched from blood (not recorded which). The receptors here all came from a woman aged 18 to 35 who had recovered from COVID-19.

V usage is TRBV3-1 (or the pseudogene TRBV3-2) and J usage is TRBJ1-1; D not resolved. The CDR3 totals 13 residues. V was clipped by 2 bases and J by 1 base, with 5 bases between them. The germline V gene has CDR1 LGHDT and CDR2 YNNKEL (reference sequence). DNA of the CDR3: TGTGCCAGCAGCCAAACACCGAACACTGAAGCTTTCTTT. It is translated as CASSQTPNTEAFF.

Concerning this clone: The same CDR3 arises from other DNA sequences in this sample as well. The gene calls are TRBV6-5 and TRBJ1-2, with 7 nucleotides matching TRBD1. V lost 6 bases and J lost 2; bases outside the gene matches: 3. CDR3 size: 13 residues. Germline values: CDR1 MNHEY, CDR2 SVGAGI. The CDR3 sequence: CASRPTGNYGYTF. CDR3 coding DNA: TGTGCCAGCAGACCGACAGGGAACTATGGCTACACCTTC.

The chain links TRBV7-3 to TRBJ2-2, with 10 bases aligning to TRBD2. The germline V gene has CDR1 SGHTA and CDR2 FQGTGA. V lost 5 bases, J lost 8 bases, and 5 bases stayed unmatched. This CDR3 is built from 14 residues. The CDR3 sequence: CASSPGLAVGELFF. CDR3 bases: TGTGCCAGCAGCCCCGGACTAGCGGTTGGGGAGCTGTTTTTT.

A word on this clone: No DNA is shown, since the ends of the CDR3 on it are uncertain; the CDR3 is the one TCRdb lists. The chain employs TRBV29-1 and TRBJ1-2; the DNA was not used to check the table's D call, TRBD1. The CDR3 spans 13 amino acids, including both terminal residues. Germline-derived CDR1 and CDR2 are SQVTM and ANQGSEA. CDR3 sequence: CSVAGGAPTQCTF.

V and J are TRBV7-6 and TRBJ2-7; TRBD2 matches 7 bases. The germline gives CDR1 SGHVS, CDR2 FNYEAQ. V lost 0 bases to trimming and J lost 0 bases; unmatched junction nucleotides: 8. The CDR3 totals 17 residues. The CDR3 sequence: CASSLAGGTYSSYEQYF. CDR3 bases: TGTGCCAGCAGCTTAGCGGGAGGGACTTATAGCTCCTACGAGCAGTACTTC.

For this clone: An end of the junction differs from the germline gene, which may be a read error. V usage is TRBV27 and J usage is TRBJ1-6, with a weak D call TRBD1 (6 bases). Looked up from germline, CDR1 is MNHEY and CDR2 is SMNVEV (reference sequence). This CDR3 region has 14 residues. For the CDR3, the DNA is TGTGCCAGCAGTCGGACAGTGCCTAATTCAGCCCTCCACTTT. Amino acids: CASSRTVPNSALHF.

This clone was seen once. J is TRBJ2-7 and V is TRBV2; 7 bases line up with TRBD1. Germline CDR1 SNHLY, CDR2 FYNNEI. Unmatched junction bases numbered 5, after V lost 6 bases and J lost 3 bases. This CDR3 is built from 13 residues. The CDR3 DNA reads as TGTGCCAGCAGGGTAGGGGGCGGCTACGAGCAGTACTTC. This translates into CASRVGGGYEQYF.

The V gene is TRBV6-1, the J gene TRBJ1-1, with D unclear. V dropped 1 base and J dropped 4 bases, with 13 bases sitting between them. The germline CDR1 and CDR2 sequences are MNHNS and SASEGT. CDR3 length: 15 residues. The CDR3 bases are TGTGCCAGCAGTGAAGGTAGCTACCGTGTCACTGAAGCTTTCTTT. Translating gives CASSEGSYRVTEAFF.

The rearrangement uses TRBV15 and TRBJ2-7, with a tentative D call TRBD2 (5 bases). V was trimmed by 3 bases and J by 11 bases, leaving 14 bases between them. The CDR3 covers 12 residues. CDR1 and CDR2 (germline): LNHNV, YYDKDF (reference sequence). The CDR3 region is CATSSSTGVEYF. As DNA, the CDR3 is TGTGCCACCAGCAGTTCCACCGGGGTGGAGTACTTC.

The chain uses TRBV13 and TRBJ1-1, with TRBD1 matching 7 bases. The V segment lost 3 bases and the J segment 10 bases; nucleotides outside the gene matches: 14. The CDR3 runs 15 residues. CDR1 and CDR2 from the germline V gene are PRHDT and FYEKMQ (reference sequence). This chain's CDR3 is CASSLRGHSVIGAFF. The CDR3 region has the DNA TGTGCCAGCAGCTTGAGGGGGCACTCCGTAATCGGAGCTTTCTTT.

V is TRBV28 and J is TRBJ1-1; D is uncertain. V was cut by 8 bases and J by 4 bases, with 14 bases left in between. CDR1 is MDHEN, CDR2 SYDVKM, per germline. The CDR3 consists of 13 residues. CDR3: CASGLTSGTEAFF. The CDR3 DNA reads TGTGCCAGCGGGTTGACCAGCGGCACTGAAGCTTTCTTT.

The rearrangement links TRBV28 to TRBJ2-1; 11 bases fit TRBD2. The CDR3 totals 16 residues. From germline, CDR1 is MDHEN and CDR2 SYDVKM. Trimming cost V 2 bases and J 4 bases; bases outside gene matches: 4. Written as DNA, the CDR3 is TGTGCCAGCAGTTTAATAGCGGGGGGGCAATACAATGAGCAGTTCTTC. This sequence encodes CASSLIAGGQYNEQFF.

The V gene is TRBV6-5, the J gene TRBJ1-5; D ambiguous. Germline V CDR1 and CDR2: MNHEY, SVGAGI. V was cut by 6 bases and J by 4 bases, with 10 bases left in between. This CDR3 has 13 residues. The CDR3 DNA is TGTGCCAGCAGAGTCAGTCTTAATCAGCCCCAGCATTTT. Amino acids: CASRVSLNQPQHF.

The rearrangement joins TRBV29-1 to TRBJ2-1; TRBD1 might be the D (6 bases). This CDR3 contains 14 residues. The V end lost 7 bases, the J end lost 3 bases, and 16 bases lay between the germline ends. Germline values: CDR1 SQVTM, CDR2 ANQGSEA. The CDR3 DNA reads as TGCAGCGGTCTCGACAGGACCCTCTACAATGAGCAGTTCTTC. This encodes CSGLDRTLYNEQFF.

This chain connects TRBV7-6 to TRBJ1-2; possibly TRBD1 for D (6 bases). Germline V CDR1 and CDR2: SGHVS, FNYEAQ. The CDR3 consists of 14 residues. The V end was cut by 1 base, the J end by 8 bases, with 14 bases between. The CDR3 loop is CASSLDGRGGGYTF. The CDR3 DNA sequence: TGTGCCAGCAGCTTAGACGGCCGGGGGGGCGGCTACACCTTC. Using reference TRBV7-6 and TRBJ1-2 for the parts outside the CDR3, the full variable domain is GAGVSQSPRYKVTKRGQDVALRCDPISGHVSLYWYRQALGQGPEFLTYFNYEAQQDKSGLPNDRFSAERPEGSISTLTIQRTEQRDSAMYRCASSLDGRGGGYTFGSGTRLTVV.

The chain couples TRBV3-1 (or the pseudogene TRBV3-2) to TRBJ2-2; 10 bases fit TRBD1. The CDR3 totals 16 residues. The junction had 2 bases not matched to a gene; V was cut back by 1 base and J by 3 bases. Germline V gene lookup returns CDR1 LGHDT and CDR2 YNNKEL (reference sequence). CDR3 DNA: TGTGCCAGCAGCCAAGGACAGGGGGCGGACACCGGGGAGCTGTTTTTT. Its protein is CASSQGQGADTGELFF.

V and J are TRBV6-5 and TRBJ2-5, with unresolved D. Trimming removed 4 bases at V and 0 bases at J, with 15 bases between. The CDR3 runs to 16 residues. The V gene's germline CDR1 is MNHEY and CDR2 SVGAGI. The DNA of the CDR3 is TGTGCCAGCAGTTTTTCCTCACAAATGTACCAAGAGACCCAGTACTTC. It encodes CASSFSSQMYQETQYF.

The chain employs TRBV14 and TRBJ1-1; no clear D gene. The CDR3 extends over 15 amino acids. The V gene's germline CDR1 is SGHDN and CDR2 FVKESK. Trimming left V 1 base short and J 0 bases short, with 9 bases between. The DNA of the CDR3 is TGTGCCAGCAGCCAAGTGTGGCATCTGAACACTGAAGCTTTCTTT. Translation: CASSQVWHLNTEAFF.

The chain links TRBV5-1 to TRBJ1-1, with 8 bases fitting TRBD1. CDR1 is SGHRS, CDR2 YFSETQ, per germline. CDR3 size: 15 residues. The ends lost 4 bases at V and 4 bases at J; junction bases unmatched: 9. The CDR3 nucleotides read TGCGCCAGCAGCATACCACAGGGGGGGAGCACTGAAGCTTTCTTT. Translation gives CASSIPQGGSTEAFF.